This T cell receptor (beta chain) is drawn from a study of shared clonotypes between healthy human individuals. Measured with immunoSEQ multiplex PCR; TCRdb has only the in-frame clones, and not every one. The sample holds a few million clones, approximately 94% seen once. Between the trimmed V and J ends, which lost 1 base and 8 bases, there was a span of 14 bases. The CDR3 sequence is 15 residues long. The germline V gene encodes CDR1 MDHEN and CDR2 SYDVKM. Source material: naive CD4+ T cells sorted from blood. The subset here: CD45RA+ positively selected. The chain is built from TRBV28 and TRBJ1-4, with D perhaps TRBD1 (5 bases). This sequence originates from a young man in good health. CDR3 DNA sequence: TGTGCCAGCAGTTTATCTGGGGCGGGCAGGGAAAAACTGTTTTTT. Protein product: CASSLSGAGREKLFF. The full variable domain, in which reference TRBV28 and TRBJ1-4 provide the parts outside the CDR3, is DVKVTQSSRYLVKRTGEKVFLECVQDMDHENMFWYRQDPGLGLRLIYFSYDVKMKEKGDIPEGYSVSREKKERFSLILESASTNQTSMYLCASSLSGAGREKLFFGSGTQLSVL.